Listed below are T cell receptor beta chains from one sample, sequenced in a study of cytomegalovirus exposure and HLA in healthy donors. The method was immunoSEQ multiplex PCR; TCRdb's version includes in-frame clones alone and lacks a portion of them. The sample shows about 89,000 clones, about 75% of them seen only once. The specimen sequenced was PBMCs. The receptor source for this set is a man aged 30 to 39 in good health and CMV-seropositive. CDR3s include the opening cysteine and the closing phenylalanine or tryptophan. Fields, in order: D gene, J gene, V gene, clone size, CDR3 protein, CDR3 DNA. A D gene is named only where the DNA matches it firmly. Clone size is stated in some rows and not others, as once, few, many or a class when expanded.

D: -
J: TRBJ2-7
V: TRBV27
size: -
CDR3: CASNQGYEQYF
DNA: TGTGCCAGCAACCAGGGGTACGAGCAGTACTTC

D: TRBD1
J: TRBJ2-5
V: TRBV7-2
size: -
CDR3: CASSLYLLGTGETQYF
DNA: TGTGCCAGCAGCTTATACCTACTAGGGACAGGGGAGACCCAGTACTTC

D: -
J: TRBJ1-1
V: TRBV7-9
size: -
CDR3: CASSRGTGNTEAFF
DNA: TGTGCCAGCAGCCGCGGGACGGGGAACACTGAAGCTTTCTTT

D: -
J: TRBJ2-5
V: TRBV27
size: -
CDR3: CASSMTRGETQYF
DNA: TGTGCCAGCAGTATGACTAGAGGGGAGACCCAGTACTTC

D: -
J: TRBJ2-5
V: TRBV27
size: -
CDR3: CASSFGAGLETQYF
DNA: TGTGCCAGCAGTTTCGGCGCGGGGTTAGAGACCCAGTACTTC

D: -
J: TRBJ2-4
V: TRBV5-4
size: few
CDR3: CASSLFDRAKNIQYF
DNA: TGTGCCAGCAGCTTATTCGACAGGGCCAAAAACATTCAGTACTTC

D: -
J: TRBJ1-5
V: TRBV2
size: few
CDR3: CASSGATQPQHF
DNA: TGTGCCAGCAGTGGGGCGACGCAGCCCCAGCATTTT

D: TRBD2
J: TRBJ2-5
V: TRBV7-2
size: -
CDR3: CASSLPSGVWEETQYF
DNA: TGTGCCAGCAGCTTACCTAGCGGGGTATGGGAAGAGACCCAGTACTTC

D: -
J: TRBJ2-3
V: TRBV15
size: once
CDR3: CATSRGTATDTQYF
DNA: TGTGCCACCAGCAGAGGGACAGCCACAGATACGCAGTATTTT

D: -
J: TRBJ1-6
V: TRBV11-1
size: -
CDR3: CASSSTSSSGSPLHF
DNA: TGTGCCAGCAGCTCTACGTCCTCGAGTGGTTCACCCCTCCACTTT

D: -
J: TRBJ2-2
V: TRBV9
size: -
CDR3: CASSVDGSGELFF
DNA: TGTGCCAGCAGCGTAGATGGCTCCGGGGAGCTGTTTTTT

D: TRBD1
J: TRBJ1-4
V: TRBV6-1
size: -
CDR3: CASSEAQGAKKLFF
DNA: TGTGCCAGCAGTGAAGCGCAGGGGGCAAAAAAACTGTTTTTT

D: TRBD2
J: TRBJ2-2
V: TRBV9
size: -
CDR3: CASSAGMTSGANTGELFF
DNA: TGTGCCAGCAGCGCCGGAATGACTAGCGGGGCGAACACCGGGGAGCTGTTTTTT

D: -
J: TRBJ1-2
V: TRBV5-1
size: -
CDR3: CASSLFPEDGYTF
DNA: TGCGCCAGCAGCTTGTTTCCAGAGGATGGCTACACCTTC

D: TRBD1
J: TRBJ2-1
V: TRBV5-6
size: -
CDR3: CASSPGQDNNEQFF
DNA: TGTGCCAGCAGTCCGGGACAGGACAACAATGAGCAGTTCTTC

D: TRBD1
J: TRBJ1-5
V: TRBV6-5
size: -
CDR3: CASSYSQGAAQPQHF
DNA: TGTGCCAGCAGTTACTCGCAGGGGGCGGCTCAGCCCCAGCATTTT

D: -
J: TRBJ1-2
V: TRBV21-1
size: -
CDR3: CASSHSRQGLGGYTF
DNA: TGTGCCAGCAGCCACAGTCGACAGGGGCTTGGCGGCTACACCTTC

D: TRBD2
J: TRBJ2-1
V: TRBV6-1
size: -
CDR3: CASSEALGLKRGEQFF
DNA: TGTGCCAGCAGTGAGGCATTGGGTTTAAAGCGGGGTGAGCAGTTCTTC

D: -
J: TRBJ1-1
V: TRBV6-6
size: -
CDR3: CASSSSVAEAFF
DNA: -

D: TRBD1
J: TRBJ1-5
V: TRBV28
size: -
CDR3: CASRSDRGRGNQPQHF
DNA: TGTGCCAGCAGGTCAGACAGGGGGCGAGGCAATCAGCCCCAGCATTTT

D: -
J: TRBJ1-2
V: TRBV4-3
size: -
CDR3: CASSQEVGQGYGYTF
DNA: TGCGCCAGCAGCCAAGAAGTGGGTCAGGGCTATGGCTACACCTTC

D: -
J: TRBJ2-3
V: TRBV11-1
size: -
CDR3: CASSSSDIPSTDTQYF
DNA: TGTGCCAGCAGCTCCTCAGACATACCAAGCACAGATACGCAGTATTTT

D: TRBD2
J: TRBJ2-5
V: TRBV7-2
size: -
CDR3: CASSLPSRGRETQYF
DNA: TGTGCCAGCAGCCTGCCATCGCGGGGGAGAGAGACCCAGTACTTC

D: -
J: TRBJ2-5
V: TRBV30
size: -
CDR3: CAWFRHTAPETQYF
DNA: TGTGCCTGGTTTAGACACACGGCTCCAGAGACCCAGTACTTC

D: -
J: TRBJ2-4
V: TRBV27
size: -
CDR3: CASYDYTRNIQYF
DNA: TGTGCCAGCTACGATTACACAAGAAACATTCAGTACTTC

D: -
J: TRBJ2-5
V: TRBV5-4
size: -
CDR3: CASSQDLSGGTETQYF
DNA: TGTGCCAGCAGCCAGGACCTGAGTGGGGGGACGGAGACCCAGTACTTC

D: TRBD1
J: TRBJ2-2
V: TRBV6-4
size: -
CDR3: CASSETGQAGDTGELFF
DNA: TGTGCCAGCAGTGAGACCGGACAGGCCGGGGACACCGGGGAGCTGTTTTTT

D: -
J: TRBJ1-5
V: TRBV27
size: -
CDR3: CASSSDRDQPQHF
DNA: TGTGCCAGCAGTTCGGACAGAGATCAGCCCCAGCATTTT

D: -
J: TRBJ1-4
V: TRBV7-9
size: -
CDR3: CASSFLRGGVEKLFF
DNA: TGTGCCAGCAGCTTTCTTCGCGGAGGAGTTGAAAAACTGTTTTTT

D: TRBD2
J: TRBJ2-7
V: TRBV30
size: -
CDR3: CAWSWREGYEQYF
DNA: TGTGCCTGGAGTTGGAGGGAGGGCTACGAGCAGTACTTC

D: TRBD1
J: TRBJ1-1
V: TRBV9
size: -
CDR3: CASSARTGGATEAFF
DNA: TGTGCCAGCAGCGCAAGGACAGGGGGCGCGACTGAAGCTTTCTTT